Here is one T cell receptor beta chain with its context. Other DNA sequences from this sample encode an identical CDR3 as well. Participant reports of clinical history set cohort assignment. Here immunoSEQ multiplex PCR was the method, and the copy in TCRdb shows in-frame clones only, minus some. Among some 400,000 clones listed, 80% to 95% were seen once. The data derive from a study of blood T cell repertoires in COVID-19. Study information: Sources were T cells, B-cell-depleted T cells, or PBMCs; the material itself was cDNA or gDNA.

This CDR3 is built from 16 residues. CDR1 and CDR2 (germline): ENHRY, SYGVKD. With 2 bases clipped from V and 2 bases from J, the junction kept 4 bases outside the gene matches. This TCR was sampled from a woman in her forties who had been exposed to COVID-19. Sequencing was performed on PBMCs or T cells enriched from blood (not recorded which). The rearrangement links TRBV10-3 to TRBJ2-3; 10 positions agree with TRBD2. CDR3 bases: TGTGCCATCAGTGAGGGTCTAGCGGGAGTCACAGATACGCAGTATTTT. Amino acid sequence: CAISEGLAGVTDTQYF.